A single sample gave rise to the 19 T cell receptor beta chains below, sequenced in a study of OX40 agonist ivuxolimab in advanced cancers. This table comes from immunoSEQ multiplex PCR, and its TCRdb copy is limited to in-frame clones, with some not included. The repertoire holds about 70,000 clones, with roughly 80% as singletons. Here the sequenced sample was CD4+ or CD8+ T cells sorted from blood, taken in a trial of the OX40 agonist ivuxolimab. The source of these receptors is an adult with an advanced solid tumor such as melanoma, head and neck, liver or kidney cancer.

The V and J genes are TRBV18 and TRBJ1-5; no reliable D call. Germline CDR1 KGHSH, CDR2 LQKENI. Trimming removed 6 bases at V and 0 bases at J, with 6 bases between. This CDR3 contains 13 residues. CDR3 sequence reads: CASSFDSNQPQHF. The CDR3 coding sequence is TGTGCCAGCTCCTTCGATAGCAATCAGCCCCAGCATTTT.

The V call is TRBV7-9, the J call TRBJ2-5; maybe TRBD2 (6 bases). V was trimmed by 4 bases and J by 6 bases, leaving 18 bases between them. The CDR3 is made up of 15 amino acids. The germline V gene encodes CDR1 SEHNR and CDR2 FQNEAQ (reference sequence). The CDR3 loop is CASSSPEYGRKTQYF. DNA for the CDR3: TGTGCCAGCAGCTCCCCCGAGTACGGGAGAAAGACCCAGTACTTC.

This clone was seen only once. The gene calls are TRBV2 and TRBJ1-3; TRBD1 might be the D (5 bases). The CDR3 spans 12 residues. Germline V gives CDR1 SNHLY, CDR2 FYNNEI. The CDR3 region has the DNA TGTGCAAGCGGGGGTCCCGGAAACACCATATATTTT. It yields the protein CASGGPGNTIYF.

The V call is TRBV27, the J call TRBJ2-1; D may be TRBD2 (5 bases). Germline V gene sequence: CDR1 MNHEY, CDR2 SMNVEV (reference sequence). The CDR3 has 14 amino acids. V gave up 5 bases and J gave up 9 bases, with 17 bases separating them. The CDR3 region is CASSPQDEGGEQFF. CDR3 bases: TGTGCCAGCAGTCCCCAAGACGAGGGCGGTGAGCAGTTCTTC.

The chain has TRBV7-2 and TRBJ2-5; D unresolved. This CDR3 has 13 residues. In germline, CDR1 is SGHTA, CDR2 FQGNSA. Trimming pared 3 bases from V and 5 bases from J, leaving 10 bases between. DNA for the CDR3: TGTGCCAGCAGCTTTGTAAACTGGGAGACCCAGTACTTC. Protein sequence: CASSFVNWETQYF.

This clone turned up a few times. V gene TRBV5-1 combines with J gene TRBJ2-5; D gene unclear. Germline lookup yields CDR1 SGHRS and CDR2 YFSETQ. This CDR3 spans 15 amino acids. V shed 4 bases and J shed 5 bases, with 18 bases lying between them. The CDR3 sequence is CASSQPELVGETQYF. For the CDR3, the DNA is TGCGCCAGCAGCCAGCCAGAGCTAGTCGGTGAGACCCAGTACTTC.

The chain couples TRBV28 to TRBJ2-3; TRBD2 agrees at 12 bases. CDR3 length equals 16 residues. J was trimmed by 6 bases and V by 6 bases; bases with no gene match: 10. The germline gives CDR1 MDHEN, CDR2 SYDVKM. The CDR3 protein is CASSLFLAGGPDTQYF. The CDR3 DNA follows: TGTGCCAGCAGCCTGTTCCTAGCGGGAGGGCCTGATACGCAGTATTTT.

The V and J genes are TRBV6-5 and TRBJ1-3, with D hard to call. Trimming took off 0 bases at V and 4 bases at J, with 7 bases between the two ends. This CDR3 is built from 14 residues. The V gene's germline CDR1 is MNHEY and CDR2 SVGAGI. The CDR3 protein is CASSYSGNGNTIYF. CDR3 nucleotides: TGTGCCAGCAGTTACTCGGGGAACGGAAACACCATATATTTT.

The chain is built from TRBV14 and TRBJ2-7; D is unresolved. The germline V and J ends were trimmed by 3 bases and 3 bases, with 9 bases remaining between them. The length of the CDR3 is 13 residues. The germline V gene has CDR1 SGHDN and CDR2 FVKESK. CDR3 residues: CASSHGPYYEQYV. Here the CDR3 DNA reads TGTGCCAGCAGCCACGGTCCTTACTACGAGCAGTACGTC.

A single count supports this clone. This chain joins TRBV5-1 and TRBJ2-5, with 8 bases identical to TRBD2. This CDR3 is built from 14 residues. Germline CDR1 reads SGHRS; CDR2 reads YFSETQ. V was pared by 5 bases and J by 1 base, with 4 bases of the junction left unmatched. CDR3 protein: CASSSGTRQETQYF. CDR3 DNA sequence: TGCGCCAGCAGTAGCGGGACGCGCCAAGAGACCCAGTACTTC.

The sample holds one count of this clone. The chain carries TRBV5-8 and TRBJ2-3, with 12 nucleotides matching TRBD2. The length of the CDR3 is 16 residues. Germline CDR1 reads SGHTS; CDR2 reads YDEGEE. V gave up 6 bases and J gave up 7 bases; unmatched junction bases: 12. CDR3 sequence: CASTRSLAGGEYTQYF. CDR3 DNA: TGTGCCAGCACCCGTTCACTAGCGGGGGGAGAGTATACGCAGTATTTT.

A few counts support this clone. V is TRBV11-2 and J is TRBJ1-5; D not resolved. The CDR3 is 14 amino acids. Germline-derived CDR1 and CDR2 are SGHAT and FQNNGV. V dropped 1 base and J dropped 9 bases, with 13 bases sitting between them. DNA of the CDR3: TGTGCCAGCAGCTTAGTTGCAGCCGGAGGGCCCCAGCATTTT. Amino acid sequence: CASSLVAAGGPQHF.

The chain combines TRBV28 with TRBJ2-1; 8 nucleotides align to TRBD1. The CDR3 is 13 residues long. CDR1 is MDHEN and CDR2 is SYDVKM in the germline V gene. The J segment lost 1 base and the V segment lost 9 bases, leaving 2 bases of the junction unmatched. CDR3 loop: CASTGGSYNEQFF. CDR3 sequence (DNA): TGTGCCAGTACAGGGGGTTCCTACAATGAGCAGTTCTTC.

The J gene is TRBJ2-1, the V gene TRBV30; D gene uncertain. Germline loops: CDR1 GTSNPN, CDR2 SVGIG (reference sequence). V was cut by 5 bases and J by 7 bases, with 15 bases left in between. The CDR3 is made up of 13 amino acids. This CDR3 is CAWQYPVGNEQFF. CDR3 coding DNA: TGTGCCTGGCAGTACCCGGTGGGAAATGAGCAGTTCTTC.

This clone was counted a few times. This chain joins TRBV5-4 and TRBJ1-3; the D gene is possibly TRBD1 (5 bases). The CDR3 is 16 amino acids. CDR1 and CDR2 from the germline V gene are SGHNT and YYREEE (reference sequence). V gave up 0 bases and J gave up 2 bases, with 12 bases separating them. CDR3 in DNA: TGTGCCAGCAGCTTGGCCGGGACTAGTACTGGAAACACCATATATTTT. Its protein product is CASSLAGTSTGNTIYF.

This clone was recorded a few times. The chain is built from TRBV4-1 and TRBJ2-3; 7 bases map to TRBD2. V lost 4 bases to trimming and J lost 4 bases; unmatched junction nucleotides: 11. Germline CDR1 MGHRA, CDR2 YSYEKL. This CDR3 is 16 amino acids long. As DNA, the CDR3 is TGCGCCAGCAGCCCGTCCGGCGGGCGGGGGTCAGATACGCAGTATTTT. Protein sequence: CASSPSGGRGSDTQYF.

V gene TRBV4-1 combines with J gene TRBJ2-7; TRBD1 aligns across 8 bases. This CDR3 has 20 amino acids. Germline values: CDR1 MGHRA, CDR2 YSYEKL. Unmatched junction bases numbered 18, after V lost 0 bases and J lost 2 bases. The CDR3 protein is CASSQDLGQGAYGGAYEQYV. The CDR3 nucleotides are TGCGCCAGCAGCCAAGATTTAGGGCAGGGGGCGTATGGTGGAGCCTACGAGCAGTACGTC.

The CDR3 DNA sequence: TGTGCCTGGAGTGGGGTCACCGGGGAGCTGTTTTTT. This sequence encodes CAWSGVTGELFF. The chain joins TRBV30 to TRBJ2-2, with no clear D. The CDR3 is 12 amino acids. Trimming removed 1 base from V and 4 bases from J, with 4 bases in between. CDR1 and CDR2 from the germline V gene are GTSNPN and SVGIG (reference sequence).

This chain links TRBV28 with TRBJ1-1; 8 bases map to TRBD1. Germline V gene sequence: CDR1 MDHEN, CDR2 SYDVKM. CDR3 size: 15 residues. V lost 4 bases to trimming and J lost 0 bases; unmatched junction nucleotides: 4. CDR3 sequence: CASSSLQGVNTEAFF. CDR3 bases: TGTGCCAGCAGTTCCCTACAGGGGGTGAACACTGAAGCTTTCTTT. The full variable domain, its missing parts supplied by reference TRBV28 and TRBJ1-1, is DVKVTQSSRYLVKRTGEKVFLECVQDMDHENMFWYRQDPGLGLRLIYFSYDVKMKEKGDIPEGYSVSREKKERFSLILESASTNQTSMYLCASSSLQGVNTEAFFGQGTRLTVV.